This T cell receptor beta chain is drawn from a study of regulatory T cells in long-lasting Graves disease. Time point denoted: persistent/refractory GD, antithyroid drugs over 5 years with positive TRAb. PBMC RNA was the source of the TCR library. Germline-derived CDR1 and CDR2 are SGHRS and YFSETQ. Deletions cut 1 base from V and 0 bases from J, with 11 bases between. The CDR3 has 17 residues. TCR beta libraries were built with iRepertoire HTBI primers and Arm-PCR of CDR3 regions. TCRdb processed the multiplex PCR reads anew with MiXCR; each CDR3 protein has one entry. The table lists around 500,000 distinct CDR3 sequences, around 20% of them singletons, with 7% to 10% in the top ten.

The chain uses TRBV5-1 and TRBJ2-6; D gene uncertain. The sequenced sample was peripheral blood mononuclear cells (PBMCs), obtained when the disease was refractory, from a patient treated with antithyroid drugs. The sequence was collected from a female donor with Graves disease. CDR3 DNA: TGCGCCAGCAGCTTGTTGGCAGGAAGCTCTGGGGCCAACGTCCTGACTTTC. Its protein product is CASSLLAGSSGANVLTF. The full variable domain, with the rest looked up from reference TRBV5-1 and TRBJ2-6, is KAGVTQTPRYLIKTRGQQVTLSCSPISGHRSVSWYQQTPGQGLQFLFEYFSETQRNKGNFPGRFSGRQFSNSRSEMNVSTLELGDSALYLCASSLLAGSSGANVLTFGAGSRLTVL.